Below are 27 T cell receptor beta chains sequenced from a single sample in a study of vaccination effects on CD4 cells after COVID-19 (dated 2022 in TCRdb). Their cognate antigens are unknown. The ViraFEST assay stimulated PBMC with viral peptide pools and then used TCR sequencing to identify antigen-specific CD4+ T cell clonotypes by expansion. After about 10 days of culture, CD4+ T cells were isolated with the EasySep CD4+ T cell isolation kit. Each participant received two doses of an mRNA SARS-CoV-2 vaccine, either BNT162b2 or mRNA-1273. Libraries were prepared through the immunoSEQ multiplex PCR assay. Entries here come from immuneACCESS through TCRdb and include only in-frame sequences with V and J called. Some clones fail to appear in such tables; in the studies checked, an unresolved V gene covers under half of the shortfall, and the cause of the remainder is unknown. The sample yields about 27,000 clones; around four fifths were counted once. The ten largest clones take up under 1.5% of the sample.

Sequenced here: CD4+ T cells from PBMCs cultured with HCoV-NL63 spike peptides, sampled after COVID-19 vaccination. What the cell subset or site label conveys for this sample: HCoV-NL63 spike overlapping peptide pool stimulation. The receptors stem from a human donor who received a COVID-19 vaccine. Some clones in this sample may be carry-over from other donors' samples.

J is TRBJ1-2 and V is TRBV19; D uncertain. The germline CDR1 and CDR2 sequences are LNHDA and SQIVND (reference sequence). Trimming took off 4 bases at V and 2 bases at J, with 8 bases between the two ends. This CDR3 contains 13 residues. DNA of the CDR3: TGTGCCAGTAGTAACGGACGCAACTATGGCTACACCTTC. Translated, it gives CASSNGRNYGYTF.

The rearrangement joins TRBV3-1 (or the pseudogene TRBV3-2) to TRBJ1-1; D not certain. Trimming pared 5 bases from V and 3 bases from J, leaving 10 bases between. The CDR3 has 13 residues. Per the germline V gene, CDR1 is LGHDT and CDR2 is YNNKEL (reference sequence). CDR3 bases: TGTGCCAGCAGCGTCGGAGCGTACACTGAAGCTTTCTTT. This translates into CASSVGAYTEAFF.

The rearrangement joins TRBV5-1 to TRBJ2-1; no definite D call. V was pared by 1 base and J by 8 bases, with 16 bases between. The CDR3 runs 15 residues. The germline V gene has CDR1 SGHRS and CDR2 YFSETQ. Written as DNA, the CDR3 is TGCGCCAGCAGCTTGTCGAGCCGCCCGGGCGATGAGCAGTTCTTC. Its protein product is CASSLSSRPGDEQFF.

This chain connects TRBV7-3 to TRBJ2-3, with 14 bases matching TRBD2. This CDR3 is built from 16 residues. Germline CDR1 and CDR2: SGHTA and FQGTGA. J gave up 4 bases and V 1 base, and 1 base lay outside the gene matches. The CDR3 DNA reads as TGTGCCAGCAGCTTAAGACTAGCGGGGGGGCCAGATACGCAGTATTTT. It specifies CASSLRLAGGPDTQYF.

V gene TRBV6-5 combines with J gene TRBJ1-2; 7 bases fit TRBD1. Unmatched junction bases numbered 6, after V lost 5 bases and J lost 0 bases. Germline V gene lookup returns CDR1 MNHEY and CDR2 SVGAGI. The length of the CDR3 is 15 residues. CDR3 sequence: CASSKPGQTNYGYTF. The CDR3 DNA is TGTGCCAGCAGTAAACCGGGACAGACTAACTATGGCTACACCTTC.

This clone was seen just once. The chain couples TRBV9 to TRBJ2-1, with a possible D match to TRBD1 (6 bases). The germline V gene encodes CDR1 SGDLS and CDR2 YYNGEE. Trimming took 1 base from V and 4 from J, leaving 12 bases between them. CDR3 length: 15 amino acids. Here the CDR3 DNA reads TGTGCCAGCAGCGTACAGGGGAAGGGTTACAATGAGCAGTTCTTC. It yields the protein CASSVQGKGYNEQFF. Filled out from reference TRBV9 and TRBJ2-1, the complete variable domain reads DSGVTQTPKHLITATGQRVTLRCSPRSGDLSVYWYQQSLDQGLQFLIQYYNGEERAKGNILERFSAQQFPDLHSELNLSSLELGDSALYFCASSVQGKGYNEQFFGPGTRLTVL.

The chain combines TRBV6-1 with TRBJ1-4; D perhaps matches TRBD1 (6 bases). Trimming cost V 11 bases and J 8 bases, with 15 bases left between them. Germline loops: CDR1 MNHNS, CDR2 SASEGT. This CDR3 contains 12 residues. CDR3 loop: CAAQGGGEKLFF. The CDR3 DNA reads as TGTGCCGCACAGGGAGGAGGCGAAAAACTGTTTTTT.

This clone showed up just a few times. The CDR3, as DNA: TGCGCCAGCAGCTTGGACAGGGGGCGAACTGAAGCTTTCTTT. It encodes CASSLDRGRTEAFF. The chain recombines TRBV5-1 with TRBJ1-1, with 9 bases aligning to TRBD1. CDR3 length equals 14 residues. Germline loops: CDR1 SGHRS, CDR2 YFSETQ. V lost 0 bases to trimming and J lost 5 bases; unmatched junction nucleotides: 2.

The chain carries TRBV3-1 (or the pseudogene TRBV3-2) and TRBJ2-1; TRBD2 might be the D (5 bases). Trimming took 0 bases from V and 0 from J, leaving 12 bases between them. The length of the CDR3 is 17 residues. Germline assignment: CDR1 LGHDT and CDR2 YNNKEL (reference sequence). In nucleotides, the CDR3 is TGTGCCAGCAGCCAAGATTCTACGGGGAGCTCCTACAATGAGCAGTTCTTC. Translation: CASSQDSTGSSYNEQFF.

The V gene is TRBV9, the J gene TRBJ2-5; D may match TRBD1 or TRBD2 (6 bases each). V lost 7 bases and J 4 bases, leaving 20 bases between the germline ends. Germline loops: CDR1 SGDLS, CDR2 YYNGEE. CDR3 size: 15 residues. The DNA for the CDR3 is TGTGCCAGCGGAGCTCGGCAGGGGCGGGGAGAGACCCAGTACTTC. Protein: CASGARQGRGETQYF.

CDR3 DNA: TGTGCCAGCTCACCGGACAGACAAGAGACCCAGTACTTC. It specifies CASSPDRQETQYF. The chain couples TRBV18 to TRBJ2-5, with TRBD1 as a possible D gene (6 bases). There are 13 residues in the CDR3. V lost 3 bases and J 2 bases, leaving 7 bases between the germline ends. CDR1 and CDR2 (germline): KGHSH, LQKENI.

This clone showed up just once. The CDR3 DNA reads as TGTGCCAGCAACCGCCGGGCTAGCAGGGCCCCAGATACGCAGTATTTT. It encodes CASNRRASRAPDTQYF. The gene calls are TRBV27 and TRBJ2-3; D possibly uses TRBD1 or TRBD2 (5 bases each). The V gene lost 7 bases and the J gene lost 4 bases, with 21 bases spanning the gap. Germline V gene data show CDR1 as MNHEY and CDR2 as SMNVEV (reference sequence). CDR3 length: 16 residues.

The rearrangement uses TRBV23-1 and TRBJ2-6; tentatively, D is TRBD1 (5 bases). TRBV23-1 belongs to the ORF category, with a function that is uncertain. V shed 7 bases and J shed 1 base, with 26 bases lying between them. This CDR3 is 20 amino acids long. The CDR3 nucleotides read TGCGCCAGCATCCGAAAGTTTACCTTAACCTCAGGGTCTGGGGCCAACGTCCTGACTTTC. Translation: CASIRKFTLTSGSGANVLTF.

V and J are TRBV20-1 and TRBJ2-5; 9 bases map to TRBD2. This CDR3 is built from 15 residues. V shed 3 bases and J 4 bases; nucleotides not matched to a gene: 9. From germline, CDR1 is DFQATT and CDR2 SNEGSKA (reference sequence). CDR3 region: CSASPRAGGRETQYF. CDR3 nucleotides: TGCAGTGCTAGTCCCAGAGCGGGGGGAAGAGAGACCCAGTACTTC.

This clone turned up a few times. The rearrangement links TRBV5-8 to TRBJ1-5; a weak D match, TRBD1 (6 bases). CDR1 is SGHTS, CDR2 YDEGEE, per germline. CDR3 length: 15 residues. Trimming removed 4 bases from V and 3 bases from J, with 14 bases in between. As DNA, the CDR3 is TGTGCCAGCAGCCTCGGACAGAAAATCAATCAGCCCCAGCATTTT. Encoded protein: CASSLGQKINQPQHF.

This chain connects TRBV7-2 to TRBJ1-6, with D uncertain. CDR3 size: 16 residues. Germline V gene data show CDR1 as SGHTA and CDR2 as FQGNSA. The V end was cut by 5 bases, the J end by 0 bases, with 11 bases between. The CDR3 DNA reads TGTGCCAGCAGCAAACGCGTCAGCTCCTATAATTCACCCCTCCACTTT. Translation: CASSKRVSSYNSPLHF.

The rearrangement links TRBV4-3 to TRBJ2-3; D remains ambiguous. Germline loops: CDR1 LGHNA, CDR2 YSLEER. The CDR3 is 14 amino acids. Trimming cost V 0 bases and J 4 bases, with 8 bases left between them. In DNA, the CDR3 is TGCGCCAGCAGCCAAGATAGGGTGGCAGATACGCAGTATTTT. It yields the protein CASSQDRVADTQYF.

V usage is TRBV9 and J usage is TRBJ2-5, with TRBD2 matching 7 bases. The V segment lost 3 bases and the J segment 2 bases; nucleotides outside the gene matches: 10. The length of the CDR3 is 16 residues. The germline CDR1 and CDR2 sequences are SGDLS and YYNGEE. The CDR3: CASSGGRANLQETQYF. CDR3 nucleotides: TGTGCCAGCAGCGGGGGGAGGGCCAACCTACAAGAGACCCAGTACTTC.

V is TRBV24-1 and J is TRBJ1-5, with 7 positions matching TRBD1. CDR1 and CDR2 from the germline V gene are KGHDR and SFDVKD. There are 12 residues in the CDR3. V shed 5 bases, J shed 7 bases, and the junction held 1 base outside the gene matches. The DNA of the CDR3 is TGTGCCACCAGTGGACAGGGACAGCCCCAGCATTTT. This sequence encodes CATSGQGQPQHF.

The CDR3 protein is CASSFSWSGANVLTF. CDR3 nucleotide sequence: TGCGCCAGCAGCTTTTCCTGGTCTGGGGCCAACGTCCTGACTTTC. The V and J genes are TRBV5-1 and TRBJ2-6; D uncertain. The CDR3 is 15 amino acids. The germline V and J ends were trimmed by 2 bases and 1 base, with 7 bases remaining between them. Per the germline V gene, CDR1 is SGHRS and CDR2 is YFSETQ.

The table lists this clone with a count of one. The chain joins TRBV29-1 to TRBJ1-1; 9 nucleotides line up with TRBD1. The CDR3 length is 16 residues. After removal of 5 bases from V and 3 bases from J, the junction contained 13 bases not matched to a gene. Germline loops: CDR1 SQVTM, CDR2 ANQGSEA. The CDR3 nucleotides are TGCAGCGTTAGGGGGGACAGGGTGGTTCAGGACACTGAAGCTTTCTTT. It specifies CSVRGDRVVQDTEAFF.

This clone was picked up a small number of times. The genes are TRBV2 and TRBJ2-1; D gene unclear. This CDR3 region has 13 residues. Germline V lookup: CDR1 SNHLY, CDR2 FYNNEI. Deletions cut 7 bases from V and 5 bases from J, with 12 bases between. The CDR3 loop reads CASTPDGDNEQFF. Written as DNA, the CDR3 is TGTGCCAGCACTCCGGACGGTGACAATGAGCAGTTCTTC. Drawing the rest from reference TRBV2 and TRBJ2-1, the complete variable domain is EPEVTQTPSHQVTQMGQEVILRCVPISNHLYFYWYRQILGQKVEFLVSFYNNEISEKSEIFDDQFSVERPDGSNFTLKIRSTKLEDSAMYFCASTPDGDNEQFFGPGTRLTVL.

V usage is TRBV30 and J usage is TRBJ2-3; 9 nucleotides align to TRBD2. The CDR3 is 15 amino acids. J gave up 3 bases and V 0 bases, and 4 bases lay outside the gene matches. Germline V CDR1 and CDR2: GTSNPN, SVGIG (reference sequence). This chain's CDR3 is CAWSVGGGATDTQYF. CDR3 DNA sequence: TGTGCCTGGAGTGTAGGCGGGGGGGCGACAGATACGCAGTATTTT.

The chain uses TRBV5-6 and TRBJ1-5; D call uncertain. The ends were cut back, 0 bases at V and 3 bases at J, with 7 bases in the middle. The CDR3 has 14 amino acids. Per germline, CDR1 SGHDT and CDR2 YYEEEE. CDR3 sequence reads: CASSLDGPNQPQHF. The CDR3, as DNA: TGTGCCAGCAGCTTGGACGGACCCAATCAGCCCCAGCATTTT.

In its sample, this clone is medium-sized. V is TRBV10-2 and J is TRBJ1-2; 10 bases match TRBD1. Germline values: CDR1 WSHSY, CDR2 SAAADI. The CDR3 covers 14 residues. The trim removed 6 bases at V and 7 bases at J, leaving 8 bases unmatched. This chain's CDR3 is CASSGTGVRGGYTF. The CDR3 bases are TGCGCCAGCAGCGGGACAGGGGTGCGCGGTGGCTACACCTTC.

The chain uses TRBV9 and TRBJ1-3; maybe TRBD1 (6 bases). The CDR3 sequence is 16 residues long. V lost 0 bases and J 0 bases, leaving 10 bases between the germline ends. CDR1 is SGDLS, CDR2 YYNGEE, per germline. The CDR3 region has the DNA TGTGCCAGCAGCGTAGATTCAGGGGCCTCTGGAAACACCATATATTTT. Translated: CASSVDSGASGNTIYF.

This rearrangement joins TRBV7-2 to TRBJ2-2, with TRBD2 identical over 11 bases. Looked up from germline, CDR1 is SGHTA and CDR2 is FQGNSA. CDR3 length equals 15 residues. The V segment lost 7 bases and the J segment 6 bases; nucleotides outside the gene matches: 7. CDR3 region: CASTGFSGGAGELFF. The CDR3 nucleotides read TGTGCCAGCACCGGGTTTAGCGGGGGGGCCGGGGAGCTGTTTTTT.